Shown below are 25 T cell receptor beta chains from a single sample sequenced in a study of blood T cells in healthy people across ages. Together with a sample-barcoded 5' primer, a J-beta primer mix was included in a second PCR lasting roughly 6 to 12 cycles. MiXCR, run by TCRdb on the 5' RACE reads, gives a single entry per CDR3 protein. The profile shows hundreds of thousands of distinct CDR3 sequences, roughly 34% of them singletons. Sequencing was performed on blood. Source of these receptors: a man younger than 35 in good health.

There are a few counts of this clonotype. J is TRBJ1-1 and V is TRBV12-3 or TRBV12-4, with TRBD1 identical over 8 bases. Losses at the gene ends were 7 bases for V and 7 bases for J; bases not matched to a gene: 8. The CDR3 consists of 13 residues. In DNA form, the CDR3 reads TGTGCCAGCAACCTGGGACAGGAGGGTGAAGCTTTCTTT. It is translated as CASNLGQEGEAFF.

This sequence joins TRBV5-1 and TRBJ1-2; D uncertain. Germline V gene sequence: CDR1 SGHRS, CDR2 YFSETQ. The CDR3 totals 14 residues. The V end lost 0 bases, the J end lost 4 bases, and 10 bases lay between the germline ends. The CDR3 reads CASSLVVAPYGYTF. DNA for the CDR3: TGCGCCAGCAGCTTGGTGGTCGCCCCCTATGGCTACACCTTC.

Ten or more counts support this clonotype. The rearrangement joins TRBV12-3 or TRBV12-4 to TRBJ1-5; TRBD1 matches at 7 bases. V trimming: 9 bases; J trimming: 4 bases; junction bases outside the gene matches: 6. The CDR3 is 13 residues long. The CDR3, as DNA: TGTGCCAGTACCGGGACAGCTAATCAGCCCCAGCATTTT. Translating it yields CASTGTANQPQHF.

About this clonotype: This sequence may be a read error, since a much larger clone differs from it by one base. The V call is TRBV7-2, the J call TRBJ1-2; weak D call: TRBD1 (5 bases). Trimming removed 4 bases at V and 6 bases at J, with 12 bases between. Germline values: CDR1 SGHTA, CDR2 FQGNSA. This CDR3 is built from 13 residues. CDR3 sequence: CASSWGGDHGYTF. In nucleotides, the CDR3 is TGTGCCAGCAGCTGGGGGGGTGACCATGGCTACACCTTC. The full variable domain, with the rest looked up from reference TRBV7-2 and TRBJ1-2, is GAGVSQSPSNKVTEKGKDVELRCDPISGHTALYWYRQSLGQGLEFLIYFQGNSAPDKSGLPSDRFSAERTGGSVSTLTIQRTQQEDSAVYLCASSWGGDHGYTFGSGTRLTVV.

The rearrangement uses TRBV2 and TRBJ2-1, with 7 bases that match TRBD1. Per germline, CDR1 SNHLY and CDR2 FYNNEI. V trimming: 0 bases; J trimming: 5 bases; junction bases outside the gene matches: 10. CDR3 length equals 17 residues. In DNA, the CDR3 is TGTGCCAGCAGTGAAGCGCGAGTCAGGGGGTGGAACAATGAGCAGTTCTTC. It translates to CASSEARVRGWNNEQFF.

The J gene is TRBJ2-1, the V gene TRBV2; 9 positions agree with TRBD1. This CDR3 has 13 residues. CDR1 is SNHLY, CDR2 FYNNEI, per germline. V was clipped by 7 bases and J by 9 bases; unmatched bases: 7. CDR3 DNA sequence: TGTGCCAGCACCGGGACAGGGAACACTGAGCAGTTCTTC. Its protein is CASTGTGNTEQFF.

This clonotype was found many times. The chain carries TRBV29-1 and TRBJ2-1; maybe TRBD2 (6 bases). V dropped 7 bases and J dropped 4 bases, with 11 bases sitting between them. The CDR3 is 12 residues long. The germline V gene has CDR1 SQVTM and CDR2 ANQGSEA. The chain's CDR3 is CSAQGLYNEQFF. DNA for the CDR3: TGCAGCGCCCAGGGACTTTACAATGAGCAGTTCTTC.

This clonotype was found many times. The V gene is TRBV12-3 or TRBV12-4, the J gene TRBJ2-1; D remains ambiguous. The germline V and J ends were trimmed by 7 bases and 0 bases, with 13 bases remaining between them. The length of the CDR3 is 15 residues. This CDR3 is CASNSDSSSYNEQFF. CDR3 DNA sequence: TGTGCCAGCAACTCAGACTCGAGCTCCTACAATGAGCAGTTCTTC.

V and J are TRBV24-1 and TRBJ2-3; D possibly corresponds to TRBD2 (6 bases). The germline CDR1 and CDR2 sequences are KGHDR and SFDVKD. CDR3 size: 14 residues. Between the trimmed V and J ends, which lost 4 bases and 7 bases, there was a span of 14 bases. The CDR3 sequence: CATSEPTGDYTQYF. The CDR3 DNA sequence: TGTGCCACCAGTGAACCCACTGGGGACTATACGCAGTATTTT.

The chain employs TRBV7-2 and TRBJ2-5; D gene unclear. Trimming pared 5 bases from V and 5 bases from J, leaving 12 bases between. This CDR3 spans 13 amino acids. The germline V gene encodes CDR1 SGHTA and CDR2 FQGNSA. The CDR3 DNA reads TGTGCCAGCAGCCCAGTCCGGGCCGAGACCCAGTACTTC. Translating it yields CASSPVRAETQYF.

V gene TRBV5-1 combines with J gene TRBJ1-2; 7 nucleotides match TRBD1. The V gene end was trimmed by 4 bases and the J gene end by 8 bases; junction bases not matched to a gene: 11. Germline assignment: CDR1 SGHRS and CDR2 YFSETQ. The CDR3 has 14 amino acids. The CDR3 region is CASSVGQLQVGYTF. The CDR3 coding sequence is TGCGCCAGCAGCGTGGGACAGCTCCAAGTAGGCTACACCTTC.

The rearrangement links TRBV20-1 to TRBJ1-2; D uncertain. CDR1 is DFQATT and CDR2 is SNEGSKA in the germline V gene (reference sequence). Between the trimmed V and J ends, which lost 1 base and 8 bases, there was a span of 11 bases. The CDR3 has 12 residues. The chain's CDR3 is CSARVVGVGYTF. Here the CDR3 DNA reads TGCAGTGCTAGAGTCGTCGGGGTAGGCTACACCTTC.

The rearrangement joins TRBV20-1 to TRBJ2-7; D not certain. The length of the CDR3 is 14 residues. The germline V gene encodes CDR1 DFQATT and CDR2 SNEGSKA (reference sequence). V was pared by 1 base and J by 3 bases, with 13 bases between. CDR3 in amino acids: CSARVSTELYEQYF. The DNA for the CDR3 is TGCAGTGCTAGAGTGTCGACGGAACTCTACGAGCAGTACTTC.

This clonotype was observed a handful of times. This chain joins TRBV20-1 and TRBJ1-5, with TRBD1 as a possible D gene (6 bases). The V and J ends lost 3 bases and 3 bases respectively, with 24 bases between them. This CDR3 contains 18 residues. Per germline, CDR1 DFQATT and CDR2 SNEGSKA (reference sequence). Here the CDR3 reads CSASSMNRDLGANQPQHF. DNA for the CDR3: TGCAGTGCTAGCTCAATGAACAGGGACTTGGGGGCCAATCAGCCCCAGCATTTT.

This clonotype was seen ten or more times. The chain uses TRBV12-3 or TRBV12-4 and TRBJ1-2, with unresolved D. The CDR3 extends over 13 amino acids. V was trimmed by 2 bases and J by 2 bases, leaving 6 bases between them. CDR3 residues: CASSLSGNYGYTF. CDR3 DNA sequence: TGTGCCAGCAGTTTAAGCGGGAACTATGGCTACACCTTC.

This chain uses TRBV19 with TRBJ2-7; perhaps TRBD1 as D (5 bases). Germline V gene data show CDR1 as LNHDA and CDR2 as SQIVND (reference sequence). V lost 8 bases and J lost 1, with 15 bases in between. The CDR3 loop spans 14 amino acids. As DNA, the CDR3 is TGTGCCAGTCAAAGGGGAAGTTCTTCCTACGAGCAGTACTTC. Translation gives CASQRGSSSYEQYF.

This clonotype has at least ten counts. The chain carries TRBV12-3 or TRBV12-4 and TRBJ2-5; D ambiguous. Trimming removed 6 bases at V and 1 base at J, with 15 bases between. The length of the CDR3 is 15 residues. In DNA, the CDR3 is TGTGCCAGCAGGGATAAGCGCATACTCCAAGAGACCCAGTACTTC. This translates into CASRDKRILQETQYF.

The chain links TRBV29-1 to TRBJ1-1, with D perhaps matching TRBD1 (5 bases). CDR3 size: 11 residues. With 7 bases removed from V and 4 bases from J, the gap between germline ends came to 10 bases. The germline V gene has CDR1 SQVTM and CDR2 ANQGSEA. Here the CDR3 reads CSAWDGTEAFF. In DNA form, the CDR3 reads TGCAGCGCCTGGGACGGCACTGAAGCTTTCTTT.

Only a few counts were recorded for this clonotype. This could be a read error, since a much larger clone is one nucleotide away. V and J are TRBV5-1 and TRBJ2-3; no clear D gene. This CDR3 is built from 14 residues. Trimming pared 4 bases from V and 2 bases from J, leaving 11 bases between. Germline-derived CDR1 and CDR2 are SGHRS and YFSETQ. The CDR3 spells CASSVEQPTDTQYF. CDR3 sequence (DNA): TGCGCCAGCAGCGTGGAACAGCCCACAGATACGCAGTATTTT.

This clonotype was observed a few times. The chain is built from TRBV20-1 and TRBJ1-6; a possible D gene is TRBD1 (6 bases). The germline CDR1 and CDR2 sequences are DFQATT and SNEGSKA (reference sequence). This CDR3 spans 15 amino acids. Trimming left V 4 bases short and J 6 bases short, with 16 bases between. The CDR3 DNA reads as TGCAGTGCTACCCCTCCCGGGGGCAGTAATTCACCCCTCCACTTT. It encodes CSATPPGGSNSPLHF.

The gene calls are TRBV20-1 and TRBJ1-2; D is ambiguous. The CDR3 is 13 residues long. Germline values: CDR1 DFQATT, CDR2 SNEGSKA (reference sequence). Trimming stripped 4 bases from V and 1 base from J, with 10 bases between. The CDR3 loop reads CSATAGGNYGYTF. The CDR3 bases are TGCAGTGCTACGGCAGGCGGTAACTATGGCTACACCTTC.

This clonotype was observed many times. V and J are TRBV20-1 and TRBJ2-1; 12 bases map to TRBD2. This CDR3 contains 16 residues. V lost 0 bases to trimming and J lost 9 bases; unmatched junction nucleotides: 9. Germline values: CDR1 DFQATT, CDR2 SNEGSKA (reference sequence). CDR3 nucleotide sequence: TGCAGTGCTAGAGACCCTAGCGGGGGGGAAATGGTTGAGCAGTTCTTC. Its translation is CSARDPSGGEMVEQFF.

Ten or more counts support this clonotype. V is TRBV28 and J is TRBJ2-3; no clear D. The CDR3 is made up of 13 amino acids. Looked up from germline, CDR1 is MDHEN and CDR2 is SYDVKM. Trimming cost V 2 bases and J 5 bases, with 8 bases left between them. CDR3 in amino acids: CASSLTRRDTQYF. The CDR3 nucleotides read TGTGCCAGCAGTTTAACCCGACGAGATACGCAGTATTTT.

This chain uses TRBV20-1 with TRBJ2-7, with TRBD1 matching 8 bases. J lost 5 bases, V lost 0 bases, and 12 bases had no gene match. The germline CDR1 and CDR2 sequences are DFQATT and SNEGSKA (reference sequence). This CDR3 spans 16 amino acids. The CDR3 loop reads CSARELGRGRGNEQYF. CDR3 DNA: TGCAGTGCTAGAGAACTGGGCAGGGGGCGCGGTAACGAGCAGTACTTC.

The chain carries TRBV5-1 and TRBJ1-1; TRBD1 is a possible D gene (5 bases). Germline lookup yields CDR1 SGHRS and CDR2 YFSETQ. V was pared by 2 bases and J by 1 base, with 12 bases between. This CDR3 is 15 amino acids long. The CDR3 sequence: CASSFEGARNTEAFF. The CDR3 DNA reads as TGCGCCAGCAGCTTTGAAGGGGCGCGGAACACTGAAGCTTTCTTT.